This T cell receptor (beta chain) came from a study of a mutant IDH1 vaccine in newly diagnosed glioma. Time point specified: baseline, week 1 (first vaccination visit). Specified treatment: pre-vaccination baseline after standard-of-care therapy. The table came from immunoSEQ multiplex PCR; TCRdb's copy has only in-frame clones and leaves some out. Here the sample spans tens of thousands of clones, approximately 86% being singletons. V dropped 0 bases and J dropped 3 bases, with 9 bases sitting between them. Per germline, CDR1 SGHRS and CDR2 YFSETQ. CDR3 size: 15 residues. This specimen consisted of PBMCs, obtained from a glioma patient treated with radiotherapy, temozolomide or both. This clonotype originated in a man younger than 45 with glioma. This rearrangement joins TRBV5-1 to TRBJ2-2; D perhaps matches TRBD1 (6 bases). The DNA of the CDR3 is TGCGCCAGCAGCTTGGGACAGGCGTACACCGGGGAGCTGTTTTTT. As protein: CASSLGQAYTGELFF.